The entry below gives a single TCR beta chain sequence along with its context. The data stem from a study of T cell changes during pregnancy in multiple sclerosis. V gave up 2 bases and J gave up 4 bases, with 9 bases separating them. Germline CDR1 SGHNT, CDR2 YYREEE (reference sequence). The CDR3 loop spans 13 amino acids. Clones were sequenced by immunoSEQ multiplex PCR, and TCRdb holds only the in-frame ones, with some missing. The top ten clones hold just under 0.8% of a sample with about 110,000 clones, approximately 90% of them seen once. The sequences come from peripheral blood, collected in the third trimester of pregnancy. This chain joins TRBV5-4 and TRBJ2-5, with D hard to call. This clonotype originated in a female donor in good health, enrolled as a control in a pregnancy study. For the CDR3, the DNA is TGTGCCAGCAGCTTTACGGCGGTAGAGACCCAGTACTTC. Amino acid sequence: CASSFTAVETQYF.